Described below is a single T cell receptor beta chain sequence and its context. The data belong to a study of blood T cell repertoires in COVID-19. For the study at large: The study drew acute and convalescent COVID-19 samples from the United States, Italy and Spain. From T cells, B-cell-depleted T cells, or PBMCs came the material, which was cDNA or gDNA.

Germline-derived CDR1 and CDR2 are LNHDA and SQIVND (reference sequence). The CDR3 has 16 residues. Trimming took off 4 bases at V and 10 bases at J, with 20 bases between the two ends. Original methodology: Estimation of nucleated cell counts relied on the amplification of reference gene primers. The protocol was immunoSEQ multiplex PCR, while the TCRdb copy is restricted to in-frame clones and leaves out a portion. V, J and clone size were drawn from that table, and D and trimming were deduced from the DNA. The sample lists about 140,000 clones; roughly 79% were seen once. Grouping used clinical history reported by participants in a survey and questionnaire.

This chain joins TRBV19 and TRBJ1-6, with D maybe TRBD1 (6 bases). The sequenced sample was PBMCs or T cells enriched from blood (not recorded which). The TCR was taken from a woman in her 50s who had recovered from COVID-19. CDR3 amino acids: CASSSSRGPRGSPLHF. The CDR3 DNA is TGTGCCAGTAGTAGTAGCCGAGGACCCAGGGGATCACCCCTCCACTTT.